The clone carrying this T cell receptor beta chain was seen many times. Its antigen remains unidentified. The CDR3 end lies 3 residues beyond the end of the read and is filled in from the germline J gene. Some clones are missing from TCRdb's copy, which holds only in-frame ones; the method was immunoSEQ multiplex PCR. Listed for the sample are more than 20,000 clones, none seen a single time. Reduced serum IgG, IgA and/or IgM plus specific antibody deficiency defined CVID. Each donor provided about 5 to 9 ml of heparinized whole blood. These data are taken from a study of T cell clonality in common variable immunodeficiency. Study findings and constraints: Common variable immunodeficiency TCR beta sequences reportedly had fewer deletions and N-nucleotide insertions. Authors noted CVID clonality's cause needs subpopulation repertoire sequencing. CVID subjects shared fewer TCRbeta clones than healthy controls did.

Trimming removed 7 bases at V and 4 bases at J, with 13 bases between. This CDR3 has 13 amino acids. Germline CDR1 reads LNHDA; CDR2 reads SQIVND (reference sequence). The chain joins TRBV19 to TRBJ1-2, with D perhaps matching TRBD1 (5 bases). The sequenced sample was peripheral blood mononuclear cells. The receptor was derived from a human donor with common variable immunodeficiency. The part of the CDR3 DNA that was read is TGTGCCAGTAACCCAGGGAATCCCTATGGC. Protein sequence: CASNPGNPYG. The complete CDR3 sequence is CASNPGNPYGYTF.